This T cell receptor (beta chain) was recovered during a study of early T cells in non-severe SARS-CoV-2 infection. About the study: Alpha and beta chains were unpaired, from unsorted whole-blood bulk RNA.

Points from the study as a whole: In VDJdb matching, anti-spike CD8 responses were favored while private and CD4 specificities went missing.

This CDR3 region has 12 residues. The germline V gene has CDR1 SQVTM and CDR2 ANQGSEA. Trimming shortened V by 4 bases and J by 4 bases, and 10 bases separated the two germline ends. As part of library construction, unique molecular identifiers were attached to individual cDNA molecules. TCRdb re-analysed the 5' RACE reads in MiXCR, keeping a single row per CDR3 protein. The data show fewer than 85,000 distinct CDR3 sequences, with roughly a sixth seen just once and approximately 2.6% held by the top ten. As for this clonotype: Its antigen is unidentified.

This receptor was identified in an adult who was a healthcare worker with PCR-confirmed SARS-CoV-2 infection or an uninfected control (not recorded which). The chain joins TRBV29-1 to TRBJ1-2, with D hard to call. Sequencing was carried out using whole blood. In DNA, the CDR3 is TGCAGCGTTGGGGGAGTTGCCTATGGCTACACCTTC. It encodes CSVGGVAYGYTF. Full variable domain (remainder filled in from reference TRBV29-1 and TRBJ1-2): SAVISQKPSRDICQRGTSLTIQCQVDSQVTMMFWYRQQPGQSLTLIATANQGSEATYESGFVIDKFPISRPNLTFSTLTVSNMSPEDSSIYLCSVGGVAYGYTFGSGTRLTVV.